This TCR beta chain emerged from a study of Graves' ophthalmopathy and Graves' hyperthyroidism. Study observations and caveats: Using 13 signatures, a model distinguished ophthalmopathy from stable hyperthyroidism, reaching roughly 90% sensitivity and approximately 82% specificity.

Hyperthyroidism patients were newly diagnosed, ill under 2 months, and aged 18 to 65 years. Exclusion covered patients with other autoimmune diseases or uncontrolled infections (as well as pregnancy or lactation). Diagnosis used clinical symptoms, serum thyroxine, TRAb, thyroid ultrasound and orbital computed tomography. The study amplified TCR beta CDR3 regions using RNA transcripts. Investigators did first-round RT-PCR with HTBI primers, then second-round multiplex PCR. TCRdb analysed the multiplex PCR reads with MiXCR anew, one entry per CDR3 protein. The sample shows about 590,000 distinct CDR3 sequences, less than 45% of them seen only once. The CDR3 has 12 amino acids. V was shortened by 6 bases and J by 8 bases, with 13 bases between the two germline ends. A remark on this clonotype: Its antigen is still unknown.

Sample: peripheral blood or thyroid tissue (not recorded which). This chain links TRBV12-3 or TRBV12-4 with TRBJ1-2; unclear D gene. The origin of this receptor is an adult man with Graves' hyperthyroidism. CDR3 in amino acids: CASRLAGIGYTF. CDR3 coding DNA: TGTGCCAGCAGGCTAGCGGGGATCGGCTACACCTTC.